Shown below are 19 T cell receptor beta chains from a single sample sequenced in a study of cytomegalovirus exposure and HLA in healthy donors. It was with 60 Vbeta and 13 Jbeta primers that the PCR ran. TCRdb's table, derived via immunoSEQ multiplex PCR, lists solely in-frame clones and lacks some. This table holds 90,000 to 110,000 clones, 65% to 85% found once. The sample taken for sequencing was PBMCs. The receptors derive from a man in his late teens or twenties in good health and CMV-seronegative.

CDR3 residues: CASSQFLADRYGYTF. As DNA, the CDR3 is TGCGCCAGCAGCCAATTCCTCGCGGACAGGTATGGCTACACCTTC. The chain is built from TRBV4-1 and TRBJ1-2; TRBD1 matches 7 bases. There are 15 residues in the CDR3. CDR1 and CDR2 (germline): MGHRA, YSYEKL. V lost 2 bases, J lost 5 bases, and 8 bases stayed unmatched.

J is TRBJ2-7 and V is TRBV5-4, with D unclear. This CDR3 has 14 amino acids. Germline V gives CDR1 SGHNT, CDR2 YYREEE (reference sequence). Deletions cut 4 bases from V and 3 bases from J, with 14 bases between. In DNA form, the CDR3 reads TGTGCCAGCAGCGCGAGGCCACTTAGCTACGAGCAGTACTTC. Encoded protein: CASSARPLSYEQYF.

The chain couples TRBV5-4 to TRBJ2-7, with 7 bases fitting TRBD2. CDR1 is SGHNT and CDR2 is YYREEE in the germline V gene (reference sequence). This CDR3 has 14 amino acids. V was clipped by 6 bases and J by 2 bases; unmatched bases: 8. The CDR3 region is CASNPSGPPYEQYF. The CDR3 DNA reads TGTGCCAGCAATCCTAGCGGTCCTCCCTACGAGCAGTACTTC.

V and J are TRBV7-6 and TRBJ2-2, with TRBD2 matching over 7 bases. This CDR3 is built from 14 residues. Germline assignment: CDR1 SGHVS and CDR2 FNYEAQ. V shed 1 base and J 6 bases; nucleotides not matched to a gene: 2. As DNA, the CDR3 is TGTGCCAGCAGCTTAGTGGGGGGGGCCGGGGAGCTGTTTTTT. Encoded protein: CASSLVGGAGELFF.

V and J are TRBV19 and TRBJ2-2; TRBD1 aligns across 7 bases. The V gene end was trimmed by 5 bases and the J gene end by 1 base; junction bases not matched to a gene: 4. Germline V lookup: CDR1 LNHDA, CDR2 SQIVND (reference sequence). The CDR3 length is 15 residues. As DNA, the CDR3 is TGTGCCAGTAGTTGGGGGACAGTGAACACCGGGGAGCTGTTTTTT. This codes for CASSWGTVNTGELFF.

This clone was recorded a few times. This chain joins TRBV5-1 and TRBJ1-1, with D perhaps matching TRBD1 (5 bases). V lost 2 bases, J lost 4 bases, and 9 bases lay in between. The CDR3 consists of 13 residues. Looked up from germline, CDR1 is SGHRS and CDR2 is YFSETQ. CDR3 sequence (DNA): TGCGCCAGCAGCTTACGGGGGGGCACTGAAGCTTTCTTT. Residues: CASSLRGGTEAFF.

The J gene is TRBJ2-7, the V gene TRBV27; D possibly corresponds to TRBD2 (6 bases). Trimming left V 5 bases short and J 0 bases short, with 8 bases between. The length of the CDR3 is 13 residues. The germline V gene has CDR1 MNHEY and CDR2 SMNVEV (reference sequence). The DNA for the CDR3 is TGTGCCAGCAGTCCGGGACTCTCCTACGAGCAGTACTTC. As protein: CASSPGLSYEQYF.

A few counts support this clone. The rearrangement joins TRBV10-2 to TRBJ2-1, with TRBD2 matching over 10 bases. The germline gives CDR1 WSHSY, CDR2 SAAADI. The ends lost 8 bases at V and 5 bases at J; junction bases unmatched: 6. The CDR3 has 14 residues. The DNA of the CDR3 is TGCGCCAGCCACCTAGCGGGAGTGAACAATGAGCAGTTCTTC. This codes for CASHLAGVNNEQFF.

V gene TRBV19 combines with J gene TRBJ2-7, with 8 bases matching TRBD1. There are 15 residues in the CDR3. The germline V gene has CDR1 LNHDA and CDR2 SQIVND (reference sequence). The V gene end was trimmed by 5 bases and the J gene end by 3 bases; junction bases not matched to a gene: 9. The CDR3 DNA reads as TGTGCCAGTAGTCCACGTCAGGACAGGGACTACGAGCAGTACTTC. This encodes CASSPRQDRDYEQYF.

This clone has only one observation. The rearrangement uses TRBV4-2 and TRBJ2-2; D uncertain. The V and J ends lost 1 base and 4 bases respectively, with 10 bases between them. CDR1 and CDR2 (germline): LGHNA, YNFKEQ. The CDR3 covers 15 residues. The CDR3 DNA reads TGTGCCAGCAGCCAAGCTGTAGTGGTCACCGGGGAGCTGTTTTTT. As protein: CASSQAVVVTGELFF.

The rearrangement links TRBV28 to TRBJ2-7; tentative D call: TRBD2 (5 bases). This CDR3 region has 18 residues. Germline V gene sequence: CDR1 MDHEN, CDR2 SYDVKM. Trimming pared 5 bases from V and 0 bases from J, leaving 23 bases between. The CDR3 loop is CASSLGLAISSSSYEQYF. CDR3 DNA: TGTGCCAGCAGTCTCGGACTCGCGATTAGTTCCAGCTCCTACGAGCAGTACTTC. The full variable domain, completed using reference TRBV28 and TRBJ2-7, is DVKVTQSSRYLVKRTGEKVFLECVQDMDHENMFWYRQDPGLGLRLIYFSYDVKMKEKGDIPEGYSVSREKKERFSLILESASTNQTSMYLCASSLGLAISSSSYEQYFGPGTRLTVT.

The rearrangement links TRBV11-2 to TRBJ2-7; 13 bases align to TRBD2. The germline V gene has CDR1 SGHAT and CDR2 FQNNGV. V shed 4 bases, J shed 0 bases, and the junction held 3 bases outside the gene matches. The CDR3 is 16 residues long. CDR3 DNA sequence: TGTGCCAGCAGCTCGACTAGCGGGAGGTACTCCTACGAGCAGTACTTC. Translated: CASSSTSGRYSYEQYF.

CDR3 sequence: CASSTATGGGTEAFF. CDR3 DNA: TGTGCCAGTAGTACAGCGACAGGCGGGGGCACTGAAGCTTTCTTT. V usage is TRBV19 and J usage is TRBJ1-1, with a weak D call TRBD1 (6 bases). Germline V gene lookup returns CDR1 LNHDA and CDR2 SQIVND (reference sequence). Trimming cost V 4 bases and J 4 bases, with 16 bases left between them. CDR3 size: 15 residues.

V usage is TRBV9 and J usage is TRBJ2-7; tentatively, D is TRBD1 (5 bases). Deletions cut 0 bases from V and 1 base from J, with 8 bases between. CDR1 is SGDLS, CDR2 YYNGEE, per germline. CDR3 length: 14 residues. CDR3 residues: CASSVGGDSYEQYF. CDR3 DNA sequence: TGTGCCAGCAGCGTAGGGGGCGATTCCTACGAGCAGTACTTC.

This sequence joins TRBV28 and TRBJ1-5; perhaps TRBD1 as D (5 bases). V was pared by 2 bases and J by 7 bases, with 9 bases between. Germline CDR1 is MDHEN and CDR2 is SYDVKM. The CDR3 covers 13 residues. CDR3 in amino acids: CASSLTGNQPQHF. CDR3 nucleotide sequence: TGTGCCAGCAGTTTAACAGGTAACCAGCCCCAGCATTTT. The full variable domain, in which reference TRBV28 and TRBJ1-5 provide the parts outside the CDR3, is DVKVTQSSRYLVKRTGEKVFLECVQDMDHENMFWYRQDPGLGLRLIYFSYDVKMKEKGDIPEGYSVSREKKERFSLILESASTNQTSMYLCASSLTGNQPQHFGDGTRLSIL.

The gene calls are TRBV6-1 and TRBJ1-1; D not certain. CDR1 is MNHNS, CDR2 SASEGT, per germline. This CDR3 spans 15 amino acids. V shed 7 bases and J shed 1 base, with 16 bases lying between them. Here the CDR3 reads CASTQSRGTNTEAFF. As DNA, the CDR3 is TGTGCCAGCACCCAGAGTCGGGGAACGAACACTGAAGCTTTCTTT.

The gene calls are TRBV18 and TRBJ2-7, with 9 bases lining up with TRBD1. V trimming: 0 bases; J trimming: 2 bases; junction bases outside the gene matches: 5. The germline V gene encodes CDR1 KGHSH and CDR2 LQKENI. CDR3 size: 16 residues. In DNA form, the CDR3 reads TGTGCCAGCTCACCACCGACCGGGACAGGGACCTACGAGCAGTACTTC. This translates into CASSPPTGTGTYEQYF.

V usage is TRBV19 and J usage is TRBJ1-2, with 9 bases that match TRBD1. The CDR3 is 15 amino acids. With 3 bases clipped from V and 3 bases from J, the junction kept 5 bases outside the gene matches. Germline loops: CDR1 LNHDA, CDR2 SQIVND (reference sequence). CDR3 sequence reads: CASSIQQGADYGYTF. DNA for the CDR3: TGTGCCAGTAGTATTCAACAGGGGGCAGACTATGGCTACACCTTC.

V usage is TRBV11-3 and J usage is TRBJ2-7; a weak D match, TRBD1 (5 bases). Germline V lookup: CDR1 SGHNT, CDR2 YENEEA. The CDR3 spans 14 residues. Trimming left V 4 bases short and J 5 bases short, with 15 bases between. The CDR3 DNA sequence: TGTGCCAGCAGCTCCCCCGACAGTTCTGACGAGCAGTACTTC. Translation: CASSSPDSSDEQYF.